The 10 T cell receptor beta chains below all came from one sample that was sequenced in a study of blood T cells in healthy people across ages. The use of a sample-barcoded 5' primer and a J-beta primer mix characterized a second PCR of roughly 7 to 12 cycles. TCRdb re-analysed the 5' RACE reads in MiXCR, keeping a single row per CDR3 protein. The sample lists more than 900,000 distinct CDR3 sequences, 25% to 30% occurring once. These data also formed part of another study, on T cells of mothers and their children.

What was sequenced was blood. The source of these receptors is a woman between 35 and 50 years old in good health.

This clonotype appeared many times. The genes are TRBV29-1 and TRBJ2-7; 10 bases are a match to TRBD2. Germline V lookup: CDR1 SQVTM, CDR2 ANQGSEA. The V and J ends lost 6 bases and 1 base, in that order; junction bases with no gene match: 6. The CDR3 is 14 amino acids. CDR3 amino acids: CSVRSGGTSYEQYF. The DNA of the CDR3 is TGCAGCGTCCGTAGCGGGGGGACTTCCTACGAGCAGTACTTC.

V usage is TRBV7-9 and J usage is TRBJ2-7; a weak D match, TRBD2 (5 bases). V lost 11 bases, J lost 4 bases, and 15 bases lay in between. Germline lookup yields CDR1 SEHNR and CDR2 FQNEAQ (reference sequence). The CDR3 extends over 12 amino acids. CDR3 nucleotide sequence: TGTGCCTCCCGAGGGATCCAATACGAGCAGTACTTC. It specifies CASRGIQYEQYF.

This clonotype was counted a few times. The V call is TRBV28, the J call TRBJ2-3, with 13 bases identical to TRBD2. Germline V gene sequence: CDR1 MDHEN, CDR2 SYDVKM. There are 17 residues in the CDR3. With V trimmed by 7 bases and J by 5 bases, 12 bases remained unmatched. DNA for the CDR3: TGTGCCAGCATTACCCCGACTAGCGGGGGGCTGGGAGATACGCAGTATTTT. Its translation: CASITPTSGGLGDTQYF.

Only a few counts were recorded for this clonotype. The rearrangement links TRBV3-1 to TRBJ2-3; 11 nucleotides agree with TRBD2. J gave up 8 bases and V 1 base, and 11 bases lay outside the gene matches. Germline CDR1 and CDR2: LGHDT and YNNKEL (reference sequence). The CDR3 loop spans 17 amino acids. In DNA, the CDR3 is TGTGCCAGCAGCCAAGTACTAGCGGGGGTCACCTCCCCTACGCAGTATTTT. This gives the protein CASSQVLAGVTSPTQYF.

V usage is TRBV7-2 and J usage is TRBJ1-1; tentatively, D is TRBD1 (5 bases). Trimming shortened V by 0 bases and J by 4 bases, and 9 bases separated the two germline ends. The germline V gene has CDR1 SGHTA and CDR2 FQGNSA. The CDR3 has 14 residues. CDR3 protein: CASSLALRATEAFF. The CDR3 DNA is TGTGCCAGCAGCTTAGCGCTCAGGGCCACTGAAGCTTTCTTT.

The CDR3 DNA is TGTGCCAGCACCAAGACAGGGGTCTACGGGCAGTACTTC. Translation gives CASTKTGVYGQYF. The rearrangement links TRBV2 to TRBJ2-4; 8 nucleotides line up with TRBD1. The germline gives CDR1 SNHLY, CDR2 FYNNEI. The CDR3 contains 13 residues. Trimming removed 7 bases from V and 13 bases from J; junction bases left unmatched: 12.

The chain combines TRBV7-2 with TRBJ1-5; D is ambiguous. Trimming shortened V by 3 bases and J by 1 base, and 10 bases separated the two germline ends. There are 15 residues in the CDR3. CDR1 SGHTA and CDR2 FQGNSA come from the germline V gene. CDR3 bases: TGTGCCAGCAGCTTGCCAGGTGGGAGCAATCAGCCCCAGCATTTT. The encoded protein is CASSLPGGSNQPQHF.

The table lists this clonotype with a count of one. A much bigger clone sits one base away, suggesting this may be a read error. CDR3 residues: CASSLAWDASYEQYF. In DNA form, the CDR3 reads TGTGCCAGCAGCTTAGCCTGGGACGCTTCCTACGAGCAGTACTTC. The chain joins TRBV7-2 to TRBJ2-7, with D perhaps given as TRBD1 or TRBD2 (5 bases each). Germline V gene data show CDR1 as SGHTA and CDR2 as FQGNSA. V gave up 0 bases and J gave up 1 base, with 10 bases separating them. The CDR3 totals 15 residues.

At least ten counts were recorded for this clonotype. In DNA form, the CDR3 reads TGTGCCATCAGTGAGTCGCTTGGGGCTACCGCGGACGAGCAGTACTTC. It translates to CAISESLGATADEQYF. V gene TRBV10-3 combines with J gene TRBJ2-7, with D possibly being TRBD1 (5 bases). This CDR3 is built from 16 residues. V was pared by 0 bases and J by 5 bases, with 17 bases between. Germline CDR1 reads ENHRY; CDR2 reads SYGVKD.

The chain employs TRBV12-3 or TRBV12-4 and TRBJ2-1, with D possibly being TRBD2 (7 bases). The J call could be wrong; TRBJ2-7 is a better fit for the DNA end. The CDR3 covers 16 residues. The CDR3 bases are TGTGCCAGCACTGGCAGAGGGGGGGCGTTCTACAATGAGCAGTACTTC. Its protein product is CASTGRGGAFYNEQYF.